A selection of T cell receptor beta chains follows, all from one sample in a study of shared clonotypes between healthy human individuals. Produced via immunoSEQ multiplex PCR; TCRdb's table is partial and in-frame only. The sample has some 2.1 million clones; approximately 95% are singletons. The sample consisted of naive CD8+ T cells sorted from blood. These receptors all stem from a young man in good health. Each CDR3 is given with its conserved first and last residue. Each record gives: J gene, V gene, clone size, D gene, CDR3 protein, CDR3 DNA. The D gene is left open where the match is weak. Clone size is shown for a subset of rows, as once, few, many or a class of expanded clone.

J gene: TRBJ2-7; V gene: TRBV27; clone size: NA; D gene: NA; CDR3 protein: CASSLRLTPYEQYF; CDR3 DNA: TGTGCCAGCAGTTTACGACTTACCCCCTACGAGCAGTACTTC
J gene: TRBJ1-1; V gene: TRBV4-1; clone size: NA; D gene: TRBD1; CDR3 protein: CASSQVDREDTEAFF; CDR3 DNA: TGCGCCAGCAGCCAAGTGGACAGGGAGGACACTGAAGCTTTCTTT
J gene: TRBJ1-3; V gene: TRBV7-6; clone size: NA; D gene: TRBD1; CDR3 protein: CASSKDRGLGNTIYF; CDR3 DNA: TGTGCCAGCAGCAAAGACAGGGGGCTTGGAAACACCATATATTTT
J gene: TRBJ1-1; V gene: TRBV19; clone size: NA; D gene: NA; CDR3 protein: CASSIGWAEAFF; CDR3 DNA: TGTGCCAGTAGTATTGGATGGGCTGAAGCTTTCTTT
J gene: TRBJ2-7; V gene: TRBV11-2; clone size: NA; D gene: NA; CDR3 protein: CASSLIGVSYEQYF; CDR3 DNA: TGTGCCAGCAGCCTCATCGGGGTCTCCTACGAGCAGTACTTC
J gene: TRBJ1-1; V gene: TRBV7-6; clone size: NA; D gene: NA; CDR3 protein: CASSLEAKGVYTEAFF; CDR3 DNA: TGTGCCAGCAGCTTAGAGGCAAAGGGGGTCTACACTGAAGCTTTCTTT
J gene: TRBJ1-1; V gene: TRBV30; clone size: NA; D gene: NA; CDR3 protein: CAWDRTATEAFF; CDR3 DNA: TGTGCCTGGGACAGGACGGCGACTGAAGCTTTCTTT
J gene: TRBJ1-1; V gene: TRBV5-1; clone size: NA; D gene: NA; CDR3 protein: CASSWADSRQEAFF; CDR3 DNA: TGCGCCAGCAGCTGGGCGGACAGCCGCCAAGAAGCTTTCTTT
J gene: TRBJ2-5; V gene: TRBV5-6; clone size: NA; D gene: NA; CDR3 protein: CASSLLEQETQYF; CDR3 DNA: TGTGCCAGCAGCTTGCTGGAACAAGAGACCCAGTACTTC
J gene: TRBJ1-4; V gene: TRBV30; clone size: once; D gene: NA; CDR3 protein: CAWSVVEFGEKLFF; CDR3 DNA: TGTGCCTGGAGTGTTGTAGAGTTCGGGGAAAAACTGTTTTTT
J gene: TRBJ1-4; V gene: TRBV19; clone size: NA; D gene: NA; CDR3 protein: CASTTTSQGNEKLFF; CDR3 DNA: TGTGCCAGTACCACGACCTCACAGGGTAACGAAAAACTGTTTTTT
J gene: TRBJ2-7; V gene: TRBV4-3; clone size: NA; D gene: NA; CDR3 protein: CASSQETTFGPGEQYF; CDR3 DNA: TGCGCCAGCAGCCAAGAGACCACCTTCGGCCCGGGCGAGCAGTACTTC
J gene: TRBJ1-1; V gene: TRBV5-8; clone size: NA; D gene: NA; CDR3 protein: CASSSDLQGNTEAFF; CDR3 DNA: TGTGCCAGCAGCTCCGATCTACAGGGGAACACTGAAGCTTTCTTT
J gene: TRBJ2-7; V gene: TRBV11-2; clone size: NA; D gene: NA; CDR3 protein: CASSLVGSGSYEQYF; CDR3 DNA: TGTGCCAGCAGCTTAGTGGGAAGTGGGTCCTACGAGCAGTACTTC
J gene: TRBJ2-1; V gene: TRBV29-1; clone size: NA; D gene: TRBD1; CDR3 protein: CSAAGTVNEQFF; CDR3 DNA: TGCAGCGCCGCCGGGACAGTGAATGAGCAGTTCTTC
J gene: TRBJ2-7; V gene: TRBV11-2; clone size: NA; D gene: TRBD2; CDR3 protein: CASSLLAGDEQYF; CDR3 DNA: TGTGCCAGCAGCTTACTAGCGGGGGACGAGCAGTACTTC
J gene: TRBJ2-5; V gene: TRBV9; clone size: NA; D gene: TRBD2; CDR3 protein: CASSPGLAGVAETQYF; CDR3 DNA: TGTGCCAGCAGCCCTGGACTAGCGGGAGTGGCTGAGACCCAGTACTTC
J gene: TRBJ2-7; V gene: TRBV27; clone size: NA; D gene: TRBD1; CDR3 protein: CASSPGQGYEQYF; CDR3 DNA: TGTGCCAGCAGTCCTGGACAGGGGTACGAGCAGTACTTC
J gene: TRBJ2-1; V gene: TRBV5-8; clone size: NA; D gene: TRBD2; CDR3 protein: CASSLASGSFPSYNEQFF; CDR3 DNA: TGTGCCAGCAGCTTGGCTAGCGGGAGTTTCCCCTCCTACAATGAGCAGTTCTTC
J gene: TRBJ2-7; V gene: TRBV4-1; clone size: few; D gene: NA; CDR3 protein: CASSQDMSYEQYF; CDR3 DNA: TGCGCCAGCAGCCAAGATATGAGCTACGAGCAGTACTTC
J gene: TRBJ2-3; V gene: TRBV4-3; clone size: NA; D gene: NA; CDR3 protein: CASSQDEGDTDTQYF; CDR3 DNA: TGCGCCAGCAGCCAAGATGAGGGAGACACAGATACGCAGTATTTT
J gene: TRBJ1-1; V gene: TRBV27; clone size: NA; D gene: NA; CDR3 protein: CASSLDGAGGTEAFF; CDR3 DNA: TGTGCCAGCAGTTTAGATGGGGCGGGCGGAACTGAAGCTTTCTTT
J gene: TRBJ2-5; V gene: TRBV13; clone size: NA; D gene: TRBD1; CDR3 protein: CASSTRQGRETQYF; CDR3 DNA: TGTGCCAGCAGCACCCGACAGGGTCGGGAGACCCAGTACTTC
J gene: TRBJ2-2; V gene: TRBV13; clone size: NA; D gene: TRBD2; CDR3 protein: CASSPLGLAGDTGELFF; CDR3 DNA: TGTGCCAGCAGCCCGCTCGGACTAGCGGGAGATACCGGGGAGCTGTTTTTT
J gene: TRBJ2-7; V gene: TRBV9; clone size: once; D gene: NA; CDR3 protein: CASSVGAGTEQYF; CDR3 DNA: TGTGCCAGCAGCGTAGGCGCAGGGACCGAGCAGTACTTC
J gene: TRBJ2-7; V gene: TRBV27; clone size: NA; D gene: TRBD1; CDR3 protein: CASSPEWTGSYEQYF; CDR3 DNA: TGTGCCAGCAGTCCGGAATGGACAGGGTCCTACGAGCAGTACTTC
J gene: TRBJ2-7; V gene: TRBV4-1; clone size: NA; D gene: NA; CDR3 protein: CASSLGISYEQYF; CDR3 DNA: TGCGCCAGCAGCCTAGGAATCTCCTACGAGCAGTACTTC